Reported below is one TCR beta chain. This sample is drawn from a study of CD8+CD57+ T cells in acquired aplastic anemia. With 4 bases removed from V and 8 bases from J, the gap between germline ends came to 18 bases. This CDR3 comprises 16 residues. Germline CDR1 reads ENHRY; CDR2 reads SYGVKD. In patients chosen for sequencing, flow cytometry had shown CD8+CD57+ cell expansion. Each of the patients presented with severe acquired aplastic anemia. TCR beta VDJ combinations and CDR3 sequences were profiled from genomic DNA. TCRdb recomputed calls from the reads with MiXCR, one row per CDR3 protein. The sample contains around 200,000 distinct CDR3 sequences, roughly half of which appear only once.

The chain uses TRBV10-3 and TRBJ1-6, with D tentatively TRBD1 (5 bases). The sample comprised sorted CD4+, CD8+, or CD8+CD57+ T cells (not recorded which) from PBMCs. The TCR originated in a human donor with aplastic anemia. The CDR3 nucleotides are TGTGCCATCAGTGCTAAAGGAAAGGGGCTGGATTCACCCCTCCACTTT. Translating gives CAISAKGKGLDSPLHF.